The rows below give T cell receptor beta chains drawn from one sample of a study of cytomegalovirus exposure and HLA in healthy donors. Measured with immunoSEQ multiplex PCR; TCRdb has only the in-frame clones, and not every one. Of over 150,000 clones in the sample, nearly 80% were seen once. Sequencing was performed on PBMCs. Receptor source: a man between 18 and 29 years old in good health and CMV-seropositive. The CDR3 runs from the conserved cysteine through the conserved F or W. The D gene is left open where the match is weak. The size field is filled for only some rows; it gives once, few, many or a size class.

d_call	j_call	clone_size	v_call	cdr3_length	cdr3_nt	cdr3_aa
TRBD2	TRBJ2-7	.	TRBV7-6	17	TGTGCCAGCAGCTTAGTCGGTAGCGGGGGTTCCACCTACGAGCAGTACTTC	CASSLVGSGGSTYEQYF
.	TRBJ2-5	.	TRBV6-5	13	TGTGCCAGCAGTCCCGAGGCACGAGAGACCCAGTACTTC	CASSPEARETQYF
.	TRBJ1-2	.	TRBV5-5	14	TGTGCCAGCAGCTTGGCACGCCAGGACTATGGCTACACCTTC	CASSLARQDYGYTF
TRBD1	TRBJ1-1	few	TRBV10-2	13	TGCGCCAGCAGGGGACAGCTAATCCTCGAAGCTTTCTTT	CASRGQLILEAFF
.	TRBJ2-1	.	TRBV19	13	TGTGCCAGTAGTGTCTACCAGGGATATGAGCAGTTCTTC	CASSVYQGYEQFF
TRBD1	TRBJ2-2	.	TRBV5-4	13	TGTGCCAGCAGTCTACAGGGGACCGGGGAGCTGTTTTTT	CASSLQGTGELFF
TRBD1	TRBJ2-7	.	TRBV5-1	14	TGCGCCAGCAGCAACCGGGACAGGGGGAACGAGCAGTACTTC	CASSNRDRGNEQYF
TRBD1	TRBJ1-5	.	TRBV13	17	TGTGCCAGCAGCTCCGATCACACAGGGGATAGCAATCAGCCCCAGCATTTT	CASSSDHTGDSNQPQHF
.	TRBJ2-7	once	TRBV6-4	14	TGTGCCAGCAGTGAACAGCCCGACTCCTACGAGCAGTACTTC	CASSEQPDSYEQYF
TRBD2	TRBJ2-5	.	TRBV4-2	18	TGTGCCAGCAGCCAGGGCAATGATTGGCGGGGGGGCGAAGAGACCCAGTACTTC	CASSQGNDWRGGEETQYF
TRBD1	TRBJ1-6	.	TRBV4-2	14	TGTGCCAGCCGCCGGGACAGGGGAGGATCACCCCTCCACTTT	CASRRDRGGSPLHF
TRBD1	TRBJ2-1	.	TRBV4-1	12	TGCGCCAGCAGCCACGACGGGACAGCGCAGTTCTTC	CASSHDGTAQFF
TRBD2	TRBJ2-7	.	TRBV7-2	17	TGTGCCAGCAGCCTGGGACTAGCGGGAGAGATCTCCTACGAGCAGTACTTC	CASSLGLAGEISYEQYF
TRBD1	TRBJ2-3	.	TRBV11-2	18	TGTGCCAGCATCAAGAACAGGGGACGTACAAGCGCGACAGATACGCAGTATTTT	CASIKNRGRTSATDTQYF
.	TRBJ2-2	.	TRBV11-2	16	TGTGCCAGCAGCTTAGCTGATCGGTCGGACACCGGGGAGCTGTTTTTT	CASSLADRSDTGELFF
.	TRBJ2-7	.	TRBV13	12	TGTGCCAGCAGCTTAGTCTCAGACCGACTGTACTTC	CASSLVSDRLYF
.	TRBJ1-5	.	TRBV2	13	TGTGCCAGCAGTTCAACAGCGGATCAGCCCCAGCATTTT	CASSSTADQPQHF
TRBD2	TRBJ2-7	.	TRBV5-6	19	TGTGCCAGCAGCTTTTTGCTAGCGGGAGATAGGGTGGGTGACTACGAGCAGTACTTC	CASSFLLAGDRVGDYEQYF
TRBD1	TRBJ1-2	.	TRBV18	14	TGTGCCAGCTCGAACACGGGACAGGAGGGTAGCTACACCTTC	CASSNTGQEGSYTF
.	TRBJ2-1	.	TRBV27	15	TGTGCCAGCAGTTTTCAAACAGCTTCCTACAATGAGCAGTTCTTC	CASSFQTASYNEQFF
.	TRBJ2-5	few	TRBV9	15	TGTGCCAGCAGCCCTCCCCCAGCGGAGGAAGAGACCCAGTACTTC	CASSPPPAEEETQYF
TRBD2	TRBJ2-3	.	TRBV9	18	TGTGCCAGCAGCGTAGGGGCTAGCGGGGGTCCTTTCACAGATACGCAGTATTTT	CASSVGASGGPFTDTQYF
.	TRBJ1-1	.	TRBV6-5	15	TGTGCCAGCACCACCTCTTGGCGCGGGAACACTGAAGCTTTCTTT	CASTTSWRGNTEAFF
TRBD1	TRBJ2-3	.	TRBV5-1	15	TGCGCCAGCAGCTGGGGGACAGGGGAAACGGATACGCAGTATTTT	CASSWGTGETDTQYF
.	TRBJ1-3	.	TRBV9	14	TGTGCCAGCAGCGTAGCGAGCTCTGGAAACACCATATATTTT	CASSVASSGNTIYF
TRBD2	TRBJ2-7	.	TRBV4-2	16	TGTGCCAGCAGCCAAGAAGGGACTAGCGGGGCCTACGAGCAGTACTTC	CASSQEGTSGAYEQYF
TRBD1	TRBJ1-2	.	TRBV30	13	TGTGCCTGGAGTCGACAGGGAGGTCGTGGCTACACCTTC	CAWSRQGGRGYTF
TRBD1	TRBJ2-7	.	TRBV19	15	TGTGCCAGTTCCTCCGAGGGGACAGGGGGCGCCGAGCAGTACTTC	CASSSEGTGGAEQYF
.	TRBJ2-5	once	TRBV9	13	TGTGCCAGCAGCCCTAGCCGGGAAGAGACCCAGTACTTC	CASSPSREETQYF
.	TRBJ1-2	.	TRBV18	14	TGTGCCAGCTCACCAGCAGGGGACATTGGGGGCTACACCTTC	CASSPAGDIGGYTF
.	TRBJ2-1	.	TRBV7-7	13	TGTGCCAGCAGCGTCGACTACTACAATGAGCAGTTCTTC	CASSVDYYNEQFF
TRBD2	TRBJ2-7	.	TRBV11-2	16	TGTGCCAGCAGCTTAGACGGACTAGCGGGGGGCTACGAGCAGTACTTC	CASSLDGLAGGYEQYF
.	TRBJ2-2	once	TRBV19	16	TGTGCCAGTAGTGATCTGCTAGCGTCGAACACCGGGGAGCTGTTTTTT	CASSDLLASNTGELFF
.	TRBJ1-1	.	TRBV9	13	TGTGCCAGCAGCGTAGCAGGGCCCACTGAAGCTTTCTTT	CASSVAGPTEAFF
.	TRBJ1-1	.	TRBV6-1	14	TGTGCCAGCAAGACTGCCGACCGGTCCGTCGAAGCTTTCTTT	CASKTADRSVEAFF